The 9 T cell receptor beta chains reported below all come from one sample, sequenced in a study of blood T cell repertoires in COVID-19. TCRdb keeps only in-frame clones here, not all; method: immunoSEQ multiplex PCR. This sample has around 170,000 clones, with about 80% found just once. Sequenced material: PBMCs or T cells enriched from blood (not recorded which). The receptors were sampled from a man between 50 and 59 years old who had recovered from COVID-19.

This chain joins TRBV29-1 and TRBJ1-1; D is perhaps TRBD1 (6 bases). Germline V gives CDR1 SQVTM, CDR2 ANQGSEA. The CDR3 is 12 residues long. V gave up 5 bases and J gave up 1 base, with 8 bases separating them. The CDR3, as DNA: TGCAGCGTTAGAGGGGGGAACACTGAAGCTTTCTTT. As protein: CSVRGGNTEAFF.

V gene TRBV2 combines with J gene TRBJ1-5; TRBD1 aligns across 11 bases. This CDR3 comprises 17 residues. Per the germline V gene, CDR1 is SNHLY and CDR2 is FYNNEI. Germline trimming cut 4 bases from V and 0 bases from J; bases unmatched to any gene: 5. Here the CDR3 DNA reads TGTGCCAGCAGTGTCCCGGGACAGGGGGATAGCAATCAGCCCCAGCATTTT. Translating gives CASSVPGQGDSNQPQHF.

V and J are TRBV2 and TRBJ1-4, with 8 nucleotides matching TRBD1. J gave up 2 bases and V 6 bases, and 11 bases lay outside the gene matches. Germline assignment: CDR1 SNHLY and CDR2 FYNNEI. The CDR3 is made up of 17 amino acids. The CDR3 coding sequence is TGTGCCAGCAGGACGGACAGGGAGATTTCCACTAATGAAAAACTGTTTTTT. Protein: CASRTDREISTNEKLFF.

The rearrangement joins TRBV7-9 to TRBJ2-4, with D maybe TRBD1 (5 bases). Germline V gene data show CDR1 as SEHNR and CDR2 as FQNEAQ (reference sequence). The V and J ends lost 5 bases and 0 bases respectively, with 11 bases between them. The CDR3 length is 15 residues. For the CDR3, the DNA is TGTGCCAGCAGCCAGACAGAGTTAGCCAAAAACATTCAGTACTTC. Protein: CASSQTELAKNIQYF. Supplemented by reference TRBV7-9 and TRBJ2-4, the full variable domain reads DTGVSQNPRHKITKRGQNVTFRCDPISEHNRLYWYRQTLGQGPEFLTYFQNEAQLEKSRLLSDRFSAERPKGSFSTLEIQRTEQGDSAMYLCASSQTELAKNIQYFGAGTRLSVL.

V and J are TRBV7-3 and TRBJ2-1; the match to TRBD2 covers 11 bases. V shed 5 bases, J shed 9 bases, and the junction held 6 bases outside the gene matches. CDR3 length equals 14 residues. Germline V lookup: CDR1 SGHTA, CDR2 FQGTGA. CDR3 protein: CASSLSGGAGEQFF. CDR3 sequence (DNA): TGTGCCAGCAGCCTTAGCGGGGGGGCCGGTGAGCAGTTCTTC. The full variable domain, with the rest looked up from reference TRBV7-3 and TRBJ2-1, is GAGVSQTPSNKVTEKGKYVELRCDPISGHTALYWYRQSLGQGPEFLIYFQGTGAADDSGLPNDRFFAVRPEGSVSTLKIQRTERGDSAVYLCASSLSGGAGEQFFGPGTRLTVL.

The V call is TRBV11-2, the J call TRBJ1-2; 7 nucleotides align to TRBD1. J was trimmed by 6 bases and V by 3 bases; bases with no gene match: 10. The germline V gene encodes CDR1 SGHAT and CDR2 FQNNGV. This CDR3 comprises 15 residues. The CDR3 DNA reads as TGTGCCAGCAGCTTTGACAGGGTACAGGTACATGGCTACACCTTC. Its protein product is CASSFDRVQVHGYTF.

This clone was seen only once. V gene TRBV2 combines with J gene TRBJ1-1; the D gene is possibly TRBD1 (6 bases). This CDR3 has 14 residues. Germline loops: CDR1 SNHLY, CDR2 FYNNEI. V was cut by 5 bases and J by 1 base, with 11 bases left in between. CDR3 in DNA: TGTGCCAGCAGTACACAGGGCTGGAACACTGAAGCTTTCTTT. It translates to CASSTQGWNTEAFF.

The chain carries TRBV18 and TRBJ2-2; no clear D gene. The CDR3 sequence is 15 residues long. V was pared by 7 bases and J by 0 bases, with 12 bases between. The germline V gene encodes CDR1 KGHSH and CDR2 LQKENI. CDR3 coding DNA: TGTGCCAGCTTATCCAGACACGCGAACACCGGGGAGCTGTTTTTT. Translating gives CASLSRHANTGELFF.

The chain combines TRBV4-2 with TRBJ1-5, with D maybe TRBD1 (6 bases). The V end was cut by 2 bases, the J end by 6 bases, with 20 bases between. Germline CDR1 LGHNA, CDR2 YNFKEQ. The CDR3 sequence is 17 residues long. CDR3 loop: CASSQHLQGVVGQPQHF. The CDR3 nucleotides read TGTGCCAGCAGCCAACACCTACAGGGTGTGGTGGGTCAGCCCCAGCATTTT.